This T cell receptor (beta chain) comes out of a study of identical twins. A universal primer site came from template switching; cDNA carried unique molecular identifiers. TCRdb itself ran the 5' RACE reads through MiXCR, one entry per CDR3 protein. The sample lists about 890,000 distinct CDR3 sequences, roughly an eighth occurring once. Study outcomes and limitations: Whereas memory repertoires showed no such difference, abundant cord blood beta clonotypes carried fewer insertions.

A few counts support this clonotype. Its antigen is not known. These records were also assigned to another study, of yellow fever vaccine responses in identical twins.

This receptor was obtained from a woman under 30 in good health. The sequencing input was PBMCs.

The CDR3 DNA reads TGTGCCAGCACCAGGGGAGTTGAAGCTTTCTTT. Its protein is CASTRGVEAFF. J is TRBJ1-1 and V is TRBV6-5, with D possibly being TRBD1 (6 bases). There are 11 residues in the CDR3. V was trimmed by 7 bases and J by 7 bases, leaving 10 bases between them. Germline CDR1 and CDR2: MNHEY and SVGAGI.